This T cell receptor beta chain derives from a study of cytomegalovirus exposure and HLA in healthy donors. Trimming cost V 1 base and J 6 bases, with 11 bases left between them. The CDR3 is 13 amino acids. Germline CDR1 and CDR2: SGHKS and YYEKEE (reference sequence). PCR involved 60 Vbeta and 13 Jbeta primers. TCRdb's copy holds only in-frame clones and misses some; the assay was immunoSEQ multiplex PCR. The sample lists roughly 33,000 clones, 75% to 90% occurring once. The chain carries TRBV5-5 and TRBJ2-7; D is possibly TRBD1 (7 bases). The TCR originated in a male donor in good health and CMV-seronegative. The sample taken for sequencing was PBMCs. CDR3 protein: CASSLPGGFEQYF. DNA of the CDR3: TGTGCCAGCAGCTTGCCAGGGGGGTTCGAGCAGTACTTC.